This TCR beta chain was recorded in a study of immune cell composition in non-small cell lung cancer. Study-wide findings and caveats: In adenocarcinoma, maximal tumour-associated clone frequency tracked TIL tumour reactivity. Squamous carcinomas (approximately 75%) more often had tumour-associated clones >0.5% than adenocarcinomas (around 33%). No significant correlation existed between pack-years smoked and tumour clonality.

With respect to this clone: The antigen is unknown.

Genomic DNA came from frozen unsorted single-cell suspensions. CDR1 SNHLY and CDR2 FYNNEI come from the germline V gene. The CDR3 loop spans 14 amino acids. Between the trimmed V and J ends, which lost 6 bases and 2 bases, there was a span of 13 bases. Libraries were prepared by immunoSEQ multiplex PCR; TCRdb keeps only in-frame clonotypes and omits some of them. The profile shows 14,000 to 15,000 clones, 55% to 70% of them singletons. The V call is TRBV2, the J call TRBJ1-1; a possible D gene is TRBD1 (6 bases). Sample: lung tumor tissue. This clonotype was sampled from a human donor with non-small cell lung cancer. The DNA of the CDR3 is TGTGCCAGCAGCTCACAGGGACGAAACACTGAAGCTTTCTTT. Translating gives CASSSQGRNTEAFF.